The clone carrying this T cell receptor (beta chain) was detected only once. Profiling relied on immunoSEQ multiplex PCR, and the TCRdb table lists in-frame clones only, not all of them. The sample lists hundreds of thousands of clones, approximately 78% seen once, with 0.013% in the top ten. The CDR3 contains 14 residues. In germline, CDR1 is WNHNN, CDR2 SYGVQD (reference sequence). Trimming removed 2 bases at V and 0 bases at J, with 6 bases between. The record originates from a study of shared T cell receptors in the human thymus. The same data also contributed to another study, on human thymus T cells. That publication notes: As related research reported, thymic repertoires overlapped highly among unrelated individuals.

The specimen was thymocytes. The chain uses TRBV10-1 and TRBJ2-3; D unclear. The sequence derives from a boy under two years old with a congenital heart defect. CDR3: CASSEAESTDTQYF. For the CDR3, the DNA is TGCGCCAGCAGTGAGGCGGAAAGCACAGATACGCAGTATTTT.